The 19 T cell receptor beta chains given below trace back to one sample, sequenced in a study of OX40 agonist ivuxolimab in advanced cancers. Libraries were made using the immunoSEQ multiplex PCR assay. In TCRdb, the immuneACCESS table is reduced to in-frame sequences with V and J assigned. These tables do not hold every clone; where another copy was compared, an unresolved V gene accounts for under half, and the others remain unexplained. A total of some 130,000 clones appear in this sample, about nine tenths of them only once. The ten largest clones represent about 1% of the sample. Here the sequenced sample was CD4+ or CD8+ T cells sorted from blood, taken in a trial of the OX40 agonist ivuxolimab. The source of these receptors is an adult with an advanced solid tumor such as melanoma, head and neck, liver or kidney cancer.

The chain uses TRBV13 and TRBJ2-7; D gene ambiguous. The germline gives CDR1 PRHDT, CDR2 FYEKMQ (reference sequence). This CDR3 is built from 17 residues. V was trimmed by 8 bases and J by 0 bases, leaving 23 bases between them. The CDR3, as DNA: TGTGCCAGCTCCTCTTTTGGGGATGCGTCCCACTCCTACGAGCAGTACTTC. Its protein is CASSSFGDASHSYEQYF. Together with reference TRBV13 and TRBJ2-7, the CDR3 gives the full variable domain: AAGVIQSPRHLIKEKRETATLKCYPIPRHDTVYWYQQGPGQDPQFLISFYEKMQSDKGSIPDRFSAQQFSDYHSELNMSSLELGDSALYFCASSSFGDASHSYEQYFGPGTRLTVT.

This sequence joins TRBV12-5 and TRBJ1-5; no clear D gene. The CDR3 has 13 residues. Trimming pared 5 bases from V and 1 base from J, leaving 6 bases between. The germline V gene has CDR1 LGHNT and CDR2 FRNRAP. The CDR3 loop reads CASGVDSNQPQHF. The CDR3 DNA reads TGTGCTAGTGGTGTTGACAGCAATCAGCCCCAGCATTTT.

In its sample, this clone was seen once. This chain joins TRBV6-4 and TRBJ2-1; D call uncertain. The length of the CDR3 is 12 residues. V was trimmed by 6 bases and J by 3 bases, leaving 6 bases between them. CDR1 MRHNA and CDR2 SNTAGT come from the germline V gene. The CDR3 DNA is TGTGCCAGCAGCGATCTCTACAATGAGCAGTTCTTC. Protein: CASSDLYNEQFF.

As for this clone: One end of the junction varies from germline; a read error may be responsible. The chain has TRBV19 and TRBJ1-2, with a possible D match to TRBD1 (6 bases). The CDR3 extends over 13 amino acids. The germline V gene has CDR1 LNHDA and CDR2 SQIVND (reference sequence). CDR3 coding DNA: TGTGCCAGTAGTCTAGAGGGGGTTCTCGGCTACACCTTC. It codes for CASSLEGVLGYTF.

The CDR3 nucleotides are TGTGCCAGCAGCGCCTCCCAGGGACGAGCGGTTGAAGCTTTCTTT. Amino acids: CASSASQGRAVEAFF. The V gene is TRBV9, the J gene TRBJ1-1; perhaps TRBD1 as D (5 bases). Trimming left V 3 bases short and J 7 bases short, with 19 bases between. Germline lookup yields CDR1 SGDLS and CDR2 YYNGEE. This CDR3 has 15 residues. Supplemented by reference TRBV9 and TRBJ1-1, the full variable domain reads DSGVTQTPKHLITATGQRVTLRCSPRSGDLSVYWYQQSLDQGLQFLIQYYNGEERAKGNILERFSAQQFPDLHSELNLSSLELGDSALYFCASSASQGRAVEAFFGQGTRLTVV.

The rearrangement links TRBV28 to TRBJ1-1; D unresolved. Trimming stripped 10 bases from V and 2 bases from J, with 5 bases between. Germline values: CDR1 MDHEN, CDR2 SYDVKM. CDR3 size: 10 residues. CDR3 protein: CATFNTEAFF. DNA of the CDR3: TGTGCCACCTTCAACACTGAAGCTTTCTTT.

The chain has TRBV6-6 and TRBJ1-2; 9 bases fit TRBD1. The CDR3 runs 13 residues. Germline V gene lookup returns CDR1 MNHNY and CDR2 SVGAGI (reference sequence). After removal of 6 bases from V and 8 bases from J, the junction contained 7 bases not matched to a gene. In DNA, the CDR3 is TGTGCCAGCAGCCAGGGACAGGGATGGGGCTACACCTTC. Protein sequence: CASSQGQGWGYTF.

The chain has TRBV29-1 and TRBJ2-4; D ambiguous. Trimming took 1 base from V and 0 from J, leaving 7 bases between them. The germline gives CDR1 SQVTM, CDR2 ANQGSEA. The CDR3 contains 14 residues. The CDR3 here is CSVEGRVAKNIQYF. The DNA for the CDR3 is TGCAGCGTTGAAGGAAGAGTAGCCAAAAACATTCAGTACTTC.

The chain couples TRBV9 to TRBJ2-7; unclear D gene. The germline gives CDR1 SGDLS, CDR2 YYNGEE. There are 14 residues in the CDR3. The germline V and J ends were trimmed by 2 bases and 0 bases, with 9 bases remaining between them. The CDR3 is CASSVEPSSYEQYF. The DNA of the CDR3 is TGTGCCAGCAGCGTGGAGCCGAGCTCCTACGAGCAGTACTTC.

This clone is a singleton in its sample. The chain is built from TRBV28 and TRBJ1-2; TRBD1 is a possible D gene (6 bases). The V end was cut by 5 bases, the J end by 7 bases, with 11 bases between. Germline V gene lookup returns CDR1 MDHEN and CDR2 SYDVKM. The CDR3 covers 12 residues. For the CDR3, the DNA is TGTGCCAGCAGTACAACAGGGATTGGCTACACCTTC. Its protein product is CASSTTGIGYTF.

The chain couples TRBV7-2 to TRBJ1-5; TRBD1 aligns across 9 bases. Germline trimming cut 6 bases from V and 4 bases from J; bases unmatched to any gene: 7. The CDR3 is 15 residues long. Germline V CDR1 and CDR2: SGHTA, FQGNSA. CDR3 sequence (DNA): TGTGCCAGCAGGGCCGGGACAGGGCTAAATCAGCCCCAGCATTTT. This encodes CASRAGTGLNQPQHF.

V gene TRBV7-2 combines with J gene TRBJ2-7; D possibly uses TRBD1 or TRBD2 (5 bases each). Per germline, CDR1 SGHTA and CDR2 FQGNSA. Deletions cut 5 bases from V and 2 bases from J, with 13 bases between. The CDR3 has 14 amino acids. The CDR3 coding sequence is TGTGCCAGCAGCAAGGGACGGGGCACCTACGAGCAGTACTTC. Amino acids: CASSKGRGTYEQYF.

This sequence joins TRBV7-2 and TRBJ2-7; D unclear. V gave up 4 bases and J gave up 2 bases, with 15 bases separating them. CDR1 and CDR2 (germline): SGHTA, FQGNSA. This CDR3 comprises 15 residues. This CDR3 reads CASSSGPPIAYEQYF. CDR3 nucleotides: TGTGCCAGCAGCTCCGGACCGCCGATCGCCTACGAGCAGTACTTC.

V and J are TRBV5-6 and TRBJ2-2, with 9 bases that match TRBD1. V lost 4 bases and J lost 4; bases outside the gene matches: 5. The CDR3 loop spans 15 amino acids. Germline V gene lookup returns CDR1 SGHDT and CDR2 YYEEEE. This CDR3 is CASSQDRGVTGELFF. The CDR3 DNA sequence: TGTGCCAGCAGCCAGGACAGGGGCGTCACCGGGGAGCTGTTTTTT.

V and J are TRBV6-5 and TRBJ1-2, with 8 bases matching TRBD1. The CDR3 covers 13 residues. In germline, CDR1 is MNHEY, CDR2 SVGAGI. The ends lost 6 bases at V and 7 bases at J; junction bases unmatched: 7. In nucleotides, the CDR3 is TGTGCCAGCAGCGACAGGGGCGTCCCTGGCTACACCTTC. It translates to CASSDRGVPGYTF.

The sample holds one count of this clone. The chain has TRBV6-5 and TRBJ1-5; possibly TRBD1 for D (5 bases). Per the germline V gene, CDR1 is MNHEY and CDR2 is SVGAGI. This CDR3 region has 15 residues. Trimming removed 6 bases at V and 1 base at J, with 13 bases between. CDR3 bases: TGTGCCAGCAGCCCTGGGACGGCGAGCAATCAGCCCCAGCATTTT. Its protein is CASSPGTASNQPQHF.

This clone appeared a single time. The gene calls are TRBV5-1 and TRBJ1-2; a weak D match, TRBD1 (5 bases). Trimming left V 5 bases short and J 3 bases short, with 8 bases between. The V gene's germline CDR1 is SGHRS and CDR2 YFSETQ. This CDR3 has 12 amino acids. The CDR3 coding sequence is TGCGCCAGCAGAGACAGCTACTATGGCTACACCTTC. Protein: CASRDSYYGYTF.

This chain links TRBV7-2 with TRBJ2-2, with 11 bases aligning to TRBD2. Germline trimming cut 1 base from V and 1 base from J; bases unmatched to any gene: 5. CDR1 and CDR2 from the germline V gene are SGHTA and FQGNSA. The CDR3 runs 18 residues. DNA for the CDR3: TGTGCCAGCAGCTTAGTGTCCCTAGCGGGAGGGAACACCGGGGAGCTGTTTTTT. Translating gives CASSLVSLAGGNTGELFF. Combining the CDR3 with reference TRBV7-2 and TRBJ2-2 gives the whole variable domain GAGVSQSPSNKVTEKGKDVELRCDPISGHTALYWYRQSLGQGLEFLIYFQGNSAPDKSGLPSDRFSAERTGGSVSTLTIQRTQQEDSAVYLCASSLVSLAGGNTGELFFGEGSRLTVL.

This chain uses TRBV28 with TRBJ2-7; 7 bases align to TRBD2. V lost 1 base and J lost 0; bases outside the gene matches: 3. CDR3 size: 15 residues. The germline CDR1 and CDR2 sequences are MDHEN and SYDVKM. The CDR3 DNA reads TGTGCCAGCAGTTTATATGCGGGAGACTCCTACGAGCAGTACTTC. This encodes CASSLYAGDSYEQYF.